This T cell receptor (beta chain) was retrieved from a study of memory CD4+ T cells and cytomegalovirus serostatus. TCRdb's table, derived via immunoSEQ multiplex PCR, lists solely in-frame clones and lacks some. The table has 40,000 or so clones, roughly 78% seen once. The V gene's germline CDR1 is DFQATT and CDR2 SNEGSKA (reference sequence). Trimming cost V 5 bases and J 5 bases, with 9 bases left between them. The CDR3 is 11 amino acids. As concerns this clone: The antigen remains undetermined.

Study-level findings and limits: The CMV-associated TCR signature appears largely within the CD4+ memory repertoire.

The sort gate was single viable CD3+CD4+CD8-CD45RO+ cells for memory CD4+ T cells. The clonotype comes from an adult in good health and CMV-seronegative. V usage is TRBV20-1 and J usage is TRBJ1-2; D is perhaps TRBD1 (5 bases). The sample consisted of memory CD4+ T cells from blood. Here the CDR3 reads CSAPREYGYTF. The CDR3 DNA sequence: TGCAGTGCTCCCAGGGAGTATGGCTACACCTTC.